Detailed here is one T cell receptor beta chain. It has no known antigen specificity. No base qualities exist here, and no much larger clone lies one base off it. The data were obtained in a study of blood T cell repertoires in COVID-19 (TCRdb year 2020). For the study in its entirety: Collaborator samples came from the United States, Italy and Spain and covered acute and convalescent phases of COVID-19. The prospective study material was composed of cDNA or gDNA derived from T cells, B-cell-depleted T cells, or PBMCs. The dataset comprised deeply sampled blood TCRbeta repertoires from subjects exposed to, actively infected with, or recovered from COVID-19. The repertoires were made available in a free public database intended to serve as a resource for research on the immune response to SARS-CoV-2. Samples came from the ongoing ImmuneRACE study (first 160 participants) plus 1,254 subjects from 6 global collaborators. The sample metadata nearly always contained a de-identified subject ID, COVID-19 status, age in years and sex. Where available, HLA class I and class II types were obtained from metadata supplied by the sample provider rather than from assay-based typing. What the authors observed across the whole study: The quantity of clinical and demographic metadata differed by source and by participant and was supplied without curation.

Collaborating institutions collected whole blood in K2EDTA tubes following their own protocols. For TCRbeta analysis, collaborator samples were shipped as frozen whole blood, as isolated PBMCs, or as DNA extracted from either sample type. The CDR3 sequence holds 16 residues, the cysteine and phenylalanine included. The kept DNA is CDR3 alone, 48 bases in frame from the first base. V lost 0 bases and J lost 5 bases; the stretch between them is 14 bases long. Sequences SGHRS (CDR1) and YFSETQ (CDR2) are obtained from the germline V gene. The immunoSEQ Assay, a bias-controlled multiplex PCR, was used to amplify TCRbeta CDR3 regions from genomic DNA. The original pipeline was this. The number of nucleated cells in each sample was estimated by amplification of reference gene primers within the assay. Sequence reads were collapsed and filtered to measure the absolute abundance of every unique TCRbeta CDR3 rearrangement. For each sample, productive Simpson clonality was calculated as the square root of Simpson's diversity index over productive rearrangements. TCRdb stores this immuneACCESS table with in-frame sequences only. Part of the clones is absent; in the studies checked, under half of the shortfall reflects unresolved V genes, and no reason is known for the rest. V and J calls and clone size come straight from that table; D and trimming were deduced from the DNA. For this sample the table gives about 64,000 clones, of which 82% were detected only once. The ten top clones hold around 12% of the sample.

The sequenced material came from peripheral blood. This receptor was obtained from a human donor in a cohort sampled during active COVID-19. The rearrangement joined TRBV5-1 to TRBJ2-2; the D gene is possibly TRBD2, with 7 bases matching. The CDR3 protein: CASSLGRGASTGELFF. At the DNA level, the sequence is TGCGCCAGCAGCTTGGGTCGGGGGGCCTCGACCGGGGAGCTGTTTTTT.